This T cell receptor beta chain is drawn from a study of technical replicates of blood from several donors. Assay used: immunoSEQ multiplex PCR; TCRdb lists only in-frame clones, some missing. This table has approximately 88,000 clones, around 94% appearing once. The V gene end was trimmed by 3 bases and the J gene end by 3 bases; junction bases not matched to a gene: 2. The CDR3 runs to 16 residues. Germline values: CDR1 MGHRA, CDR2 YSYEKL. The chain uses TRBV4-1 and TRBJ2-3, with 14 bases aligning to TRBD2. The receptor comes from a human donor in good health. Material: T cells isolated from PBMCs. CDR3 in DNA: TGCGCCAGCAGCCACGGGACTAGCGGGGGAACAGATACGCAGTATTTT. This encodes CASSHGTSGGTDTQYF.